What follows are 21 T cell receptor beta chains derived from one specimen sequenced in a study of breast tumors, draining lymph nodes, adjacent tissues. Breast cancer patients provided tissue from their axillary draining lymph nodes. TCRdb recomputed calls from the multiplex PCR reads with MiXCR, one row per CDR3 protein. The repertoire holds 200,000 to 250,000 distinct CDR3 sequences, with roughly 30% as singletons. Sequencing was performed on axillary lymph node tissue. The source of these receptors is a female donor with breast cancer. Some clones in this sample may be carry-over from other donors' samples.

Ten or more counts support this clonotype. CDR3 bases: TGTGCCAGCAGTCCCGGGTCGAACACCGGGGAGCTGTTTTTT. Protein product: CASSPGSNTGELFF. V and J are TRBV6-4 and TRBJ2-2, with D uncertain. This CDR3 is 14 amino acids long. The germline gives CDR1 MRHNA, CDR2 SNTAGT. Trimming took 5 bases from V and 0 from J, leaving 7 bases between them.

This clonotype was found many times. The chain has TRBV11-2 and TRBJ1-3; perhaps TRBD1 as D (5 bases). The CDR3 sequence is 16 residues long. Germline V gene data show CDR1 as SGHAT and CDR2 as FQNNGV. The V gene lost 1 base and the J gene lost 1 base, with 11 bases spanning the gap. CDR3 DNA sequence: TGTGCCAGCAGCTTAGGGGGTGCAGGGTCTGGAAACACCATATATTTT. It specifies CASSLGGAGSGNTIYF.

CDR3 loop: CSAVLRTSGSYEQYF. In nucleotides, the CDR3 is TGCAGCGCTGTCCTAAGGACTAGCGGTTCCTACGAGCAGTACTTC. The gene calls are TRBV29-1 and TRBJ2-7; 10 bases match TRBD2. J lost 1 base, V lost 7 bases, and 10 bases had no gene match. The CDR3 covers 15 residues. Looked up from germline, CDR1 is SQVTM and CDR2 is ANQGSEA.

This clonotype was counted ten times or more. V usage is TRBV29-1 and J usage is TRBJ2-5; TRBD1 matches at 9 bases. V lost 6 bases to trimming and J lost 2 bases; unmatched junction nucleotides: 10. The CDR3 sequence is 15 residues long. CDR1 and CDR2 from the germline V gene are SQVTM and ANQGSEA. CDR3: CSVWPGQGVQETQYF. CDR3 in DNA: TGCAGCGTGTGGCCGGGACAGGGAGTACAAGAGACCCAGTACTTC.

This clonotype was detected ten times or more. V gene TRBV11-3 combines with J gene TRBJ2-2, with 11 bases that match TRBD2. J gave up 3 bases and V 2 bases, and 5 bases lay outside the gene matches. The CDR3 has 17 amino acids. Germline V gives CDR1 SGHNT, CDR2 YENEEA. CDR3 coding DNA: TGTGCCAGCAGCTTAACTAGCGGGAGCTGGTACACCGGGGAGCTGTTTTTT. Amino acid sequence: CASSLTSGSWYTGELFF.

In this sample, this clonotype turned up a few times. The chain couples TRBV7-3 to TRBJ1-2; D possibly corresponds to TRBD1 (5 bases). CDR1 and CDR2 (germline): SGHTA, FQGTGA. Trimming took 3 bases from V and 4 from J, leaving 9 bases between them. The CDR3 runs 13 residues. DNA for the CDR3: TGTGCCAGCAGCTTTGGGGGTAGCTATGGCTACACCTTC. Translated: CASSFGGSYGYTF. The variable domain in full, completed from reference TRBV7-3 and TRBJ1-2, reads GAGVSQTPSNKVTEKGKYVELRCDPISGHTALYWYRQSLGQGPEFLIYFQGTGAADDSGLPNDRFFAVRPEGSVSTLKIQRTERGDSAVYLCASSFGGSYGYTFGSGTRLTVV.

This clonotype has at least ten counts. The chain has TRBV6-4 and TRBJ2-3; TRBD1 matches at 10 bases. After removal of 4 bases from V and 7 bases from J, the junction contained 2 bases not matched to a gene. Germline V gene sequence: CDR1 MRHNA, CDR2 SNTAGT. CDR3 size: 13 residues. CDR3 protein: CASSGTGGNTQYF. For the CDR3, the DNA is TGTGCCAGCAGTGGGACAGGGGGGAATACGCAGTATTTT.

Ten or more counts support this clonotype. The J gene is TRBJ2-5, the V gene TRBV18, with a tentative D call TRBD1 (5 bases). The CDR3 consists of 14 residues. Trimming took off 2 bases at V and 1 base at J, with 8 bases between the two ends. Germline CDR1 and CDR2: KGHSH and LQKENI. This CDR3 reads CASSPTGAQETQYF. As DNA, the CDR3 is TGTGCCAGCTCACCAACAGGCGCCCAAGAGACCCAGTACTTC.

Comment on this clonotype: A much more abundant neighbour one base away suggests this may be a read error. The gene calls are TRBV11-3 and TRBJ2-7; D gene ambiguous. The CDR3 contains 12 residues. Germline-derived CDR1 and CDR2 are SGHNT and YENEEA. The CDR3 reads CASSAASYERYF. Written as DNA, the CDR3 is TGTGCCAGCAGCGCCGCCTCCTACGAGCGGTACTTC.

This clonotype turned up a few times. The rearrangement joins TRBV2 to TRBJ2-7; tentatively, D is TRBD2 (5 bases). The CDR3 loop spans 14 amino acids. Germline V gene sequence: CDR1 SNHLY, CDR2 FYNNEI. The V and J ends lost 7 bases and 2 bases respectively, with 15 bases between them. For the CDR3, the DNA is TGTGCCAGCATGAGAGATAGCGCAACCTACGAGCAGTACTTC. It specifies CASMRDSATYEQYF.

This clonotype was seen at least ten times. The V call is TRBV5-5, the J call TRBJ1-4, with a weak D call TRBD1 (6 bases). This CDR3 is 15 amino acids long. V lost 0 bases and J 4 bases, leaving 10 bases between the germline ends. Germline lookup yields CDR1 SGHKS and CDR2 YYEKEE (reference sequence). CDR3 in amino acids: CASSLVGGSNEKLFF. The CDR3 nucleotides are TGTGCCAGCAGCTTGGTAGGGGGAAGTAATGAAAAACTGTTTTTT.

This clonotype has ten or more counts. Given a much more abundant clone one base away, this may be a read error. V usage is TRBV7-9 and J usage is TRBJ2-3; 12 bases are shared with TRBD1. Germline values: CDR1 SEHNR, CDR2 FQNEAQ (reference sequence). This CDR3 contains 18 residues. Losses at the gene ends were 0 bases for V and 7 bases for J; bases not matched to a gene: 11. The CDR3 reads CASSLARAGQGATHTQYF. The CDR3 bases are TGTGCCAGCAGCTTAGCCAGGGCGGGACAGGGGGCGACACATACGCAGTATTTT.

The chain links TRBV12-3 or TRBV12-4 to TRBJ1-2; TRBD1 is a possible D gene (6 bases). The CDR3 extends over 13 amino acids. V was trimmed by 1 base and J by 5 bases, leaving 8 bases between them. CDR3 amino acids: CASSLGQAYGYTF. The DNA of the CDR3 is TGTGCCAGCAGTTTAGGACAGGCTTATGGCTACACCTTC.

There are many counts of this clonotype. The V call is TRBV12-3 or TRBV12-4, the J call TRBJ2-7; D not resolved. The CDR3 sequence is 11 residues long. The V and J ends lost 2 bases and 4 bases respectively, with 3 bases between them. The CDR3 loop is CASSLQYEQYF. The CDR3 DNA follows: TGTGCCAGCAGTTTACAATACGAGCAGTACTTC.

The rearrangement links TRBV20-1 to TRBJ2-3; D is ambiguous. Germline V gene lookup returns CDR1 DFQATT and CDR2 SNEGSKA (reference sequence). The CDR3 has 15 residues. The V end lost 2 bases, the J end lost 5 bases, and 17 bases lay between the germline ends. The CDR3: CSARPTGRRRDTQYF. In DNA form, the CDR3 reads TGCAGTGCTAGACCCACCGGAAGGAGAAGAGATACGCAGTATTTT.

As to this clonotype: A read error may produce the germline difference seen at one junction end. The chain recombines TRBV9 with TRBJ2-1, with 8 bases identical to TRBD2. The CDR3 has 12 residues. Germline V gene lookup returns CDR1 SGDLS and CDR2 YYNGEE. CDR3 sequence: CVSSGTSNEQFF. CDR3 coding DNA: TGTGTCAGCAGTGGGACTAGCAATGAGCAGTTCTTC.

This clonotype was picked up many times. V gene TRBV5-1 combines with J gene TRBJ1-6; no clear D. Germline V gene lookup returns CDR1 SGHRS and CDR2 YFSETQ. The CDR3 extends over 13 amino acids. Trimming removed 2 bases from V and 7 bases from J, with 7 bases in between. The chain's CDR3 is CASSLGGNSPLHF. CDR3 DNA sequence: TGCGCCAGCAGCTTAGGTGGAAATTCACCCCTCCACTTT.

V is TRBV11-2 and J is TRBJ2-1; the match to TRBD1 covers 7 bases. Germline CDR1 is SGHAT and CDR2 is FQNNGV. The ends lost 5 bases at V and 7 bases at J; junction bases unmatched: 8. The CDR3 runs 14 residues. CDR3 in amino acids: CASSRRQGKNEQFF. DNA of the CDR3: TGTGCCAGCAGCAGGAGACAGGGCAAGAATGAGCAGTTCTTC.

The chain couples TRBV7-3 to TRBJ2-2, with D maybe TRBD2 (6 bases). CDR3 size: 16 residues. V was pared by 2 bases and J by 6 bases, with 16 bases between. Germline V gene lookup returns CDR1 SGHTA and CDR2 FQGTGA. The DNA of the CDR3 is TGTGCCAGCAGCTTACAATCGGGGGTAACCGCCGGGGAGCTGTTTTTT. Translated, it gives CASSLQSGVTAGELFF.

This chain links TRBV20-1 with TRBJ2-5; weak D call: TRBD2 (5 bases). Trimming took 5 bases from V and 2 from J, leaving 15 bases between them. Looked up from germline, CDR1 is DFQATT and CDR2 is SNEGSKA (reference sequence). CDR3 length: 14 residues. The CDR3 sequence is CSAAGGSGQETQYF. For the CDR3, the DNA is TGCAGTGCTGCGGGTGGGAGCGGACAAGAGACCCAGTACTTC.

A single count supports this clonotype. The CDR3 does not close with the conserved phenylalanine or tryptophan, likely indicating a read error. The chain combines TRBV7-8 with TRBJ2-3, with D hard to call. With 0 bases removed from V and 6 bases from J, the gap between germline ends came to 7 bases. The V gene's germline CDR1 is SGHVS and CDR2 FQNEAQ. CDR3 size: 13 residues. This chain's CDR3 is CASSLAGFDTQYL. The CDR3 DNA follows: TGTGCCAGCAGCTTAGCAGGGTTCGATACGCAGTATCTT.